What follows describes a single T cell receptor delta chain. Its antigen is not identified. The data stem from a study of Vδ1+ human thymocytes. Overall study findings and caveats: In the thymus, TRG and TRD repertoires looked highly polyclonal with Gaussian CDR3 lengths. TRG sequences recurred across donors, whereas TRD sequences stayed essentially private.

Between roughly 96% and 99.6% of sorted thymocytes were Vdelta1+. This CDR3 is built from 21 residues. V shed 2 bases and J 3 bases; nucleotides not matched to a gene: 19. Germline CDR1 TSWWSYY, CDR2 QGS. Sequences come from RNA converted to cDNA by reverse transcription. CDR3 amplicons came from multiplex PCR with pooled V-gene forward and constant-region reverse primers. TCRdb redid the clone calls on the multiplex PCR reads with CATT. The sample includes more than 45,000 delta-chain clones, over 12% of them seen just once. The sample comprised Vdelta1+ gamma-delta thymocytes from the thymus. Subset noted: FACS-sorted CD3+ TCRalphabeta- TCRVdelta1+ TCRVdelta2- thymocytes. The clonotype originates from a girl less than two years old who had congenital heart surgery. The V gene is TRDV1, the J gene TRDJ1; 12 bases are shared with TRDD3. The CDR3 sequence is CALGERLPRKILGDTPDKLIF. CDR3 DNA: TGTGCTCTTGGGGAAAGGCTACCACGGAAGATACTGGGGGATACACCCGATAAACTCATCTTT.